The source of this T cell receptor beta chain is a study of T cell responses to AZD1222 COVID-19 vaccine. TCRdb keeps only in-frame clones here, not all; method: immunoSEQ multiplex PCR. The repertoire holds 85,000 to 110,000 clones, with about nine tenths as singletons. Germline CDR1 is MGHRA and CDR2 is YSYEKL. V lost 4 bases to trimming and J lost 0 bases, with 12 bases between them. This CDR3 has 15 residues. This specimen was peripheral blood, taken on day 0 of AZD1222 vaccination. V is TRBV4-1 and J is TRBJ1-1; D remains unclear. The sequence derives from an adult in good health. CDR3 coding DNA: TGCGCCAGCAGCCCTCAACAACAAGTGAACACTGAAGCTTTCTTT. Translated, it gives CASSPQQQVNTEAFF.